This T cell receptor beta chain originates from a study of yellow fever vaccine responses in identical twins. TCRdb fed the RT-PCR reads into MiXCR, producing one record per CDR3 protein. The sample lists about 2,000 distinct CDR3 sequences; 82% were seen once. V was clipped by 4 bases and J by 0 bases, with 16 bases between them. Looked up from germline, CDR1 is SNHLY and CDR2 is FYNNEI. The CDR3 loop spans 16 amino acids. The chain recombines TRBV2 with TRBJ2-7; D perhaps matches TRBD2 (5 bases). This clonotype was sampled from a young woman who received the yellow fever vaccine. The sample was T cells from blood (PBMCs), unsorted or a sorted subset (not recorded which), taken before or after yellow fever vaccination (not recorded which). CDR3 bases: TGTGCCAGCAGTGTCCAGGCTAGCCGATACTCCTACGAGCAGTACTTC. It encodes CASSVQASRYSYEQYF.